This T cell receptor beta chain is from a study of preoperative IRX-2 immunotherapy in early breast cancer. The protocol was immunoSEQ multiplex PCR, while the TCRdb copy is restricted to in-frame clones and leaves out a portion. The sample holds under 20,000 clones, about 82% seen once. As to treatment: preoperative locoregional IRX-2 cytokine immunotherapy. Preoperative locoregional IRX-2 cytokine immunotherapy was tested in the phase Ib source study. In germline, CDR1 is SGHNT, CDR2 YENEEA. Germline trimming cut 4 bases from V and 7 bases from J; bases unmatched to any gene: 8. CDR3 length: 15 amino acids.

The clonotype originates from a human donor with breast cancer. The chain employs TRBV11-3 and TRBJ1-2, with 11 bases that match TRBD1. The sequencing here drew on lymph node tissue, taken after IRX-2 immunotherapy. The CDR3 nucleotides are TGTGCCAGCAGCTCGAGAAGGACAGGGGGCCGTGGCTACACCTTC. Residues: CASSSRRTGGRGYTF.